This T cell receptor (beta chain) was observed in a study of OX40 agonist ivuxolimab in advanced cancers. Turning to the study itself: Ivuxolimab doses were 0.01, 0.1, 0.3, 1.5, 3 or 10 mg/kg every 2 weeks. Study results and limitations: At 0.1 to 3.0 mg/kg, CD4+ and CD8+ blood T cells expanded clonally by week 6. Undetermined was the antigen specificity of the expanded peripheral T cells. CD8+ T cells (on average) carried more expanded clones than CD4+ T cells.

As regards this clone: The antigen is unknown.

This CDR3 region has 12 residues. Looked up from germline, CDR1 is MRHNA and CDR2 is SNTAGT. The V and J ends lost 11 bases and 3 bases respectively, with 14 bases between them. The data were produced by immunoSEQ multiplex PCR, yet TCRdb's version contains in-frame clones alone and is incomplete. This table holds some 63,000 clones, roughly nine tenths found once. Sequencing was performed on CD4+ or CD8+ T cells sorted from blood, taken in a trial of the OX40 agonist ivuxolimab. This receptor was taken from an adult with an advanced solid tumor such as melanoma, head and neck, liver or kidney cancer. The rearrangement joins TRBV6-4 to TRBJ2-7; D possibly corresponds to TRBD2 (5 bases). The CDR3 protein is CASPSGVYEQYF. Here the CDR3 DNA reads TGTGCCTCGCCCAGCGGAGTCTACGAGCAGTACTTC.